One sample yielded the 28 T cell receptor beta chains listed below, sequenced in a study of cytomegalovirus exposure and HLA in healthy donors. The study ran its PCR with 60 Vbeta and 13 Jbeta primers. Libraries were prepared by immunoSEQ multiplex PCR; TCRdb keeps only in-frame clonotypes and omits some of them. The sample lists around 180,000 clones; around 84% were seen once. Sequencing was done on a sample of PBMCs. The receptor set was obtained from a boy between 2 and 10 years old in good health and CMV-seronegative.

The sample holds a few counts of this clone. The chain carries TRBV6-1 and TRBJ1-2, with TRBD1 matching 8 bases. V lost 4 bases and J lost 6; bases outside the gene matches: 10. Germline CDR1 is MNHNS and CDR2 is SASEGT. The CDR3 covers 15 residues. As DNA, the CDR3 is TGTGCCAGCAGTGGCGGCTCAGGGGGCGCCGATGGCTACACCTTC. It yields the protein CASSGGSGGADGYTF.

In DNA form, the CDR3 reads TGTGCCAGCAGTGATCTGAGAGACGAGCAGTACTTC. It translates to CASSDLRDEQYF. The chain employs TRBV25-1 and TRBJ2-7, with unresolved D. Germline V CDR1 and CDR2: MGHDK, SYGVNS. Trimming removed 3 bases at V and 5 bases at J, with 8 bases between. This CDR3 has 12 residues.

V usage is TRBV6-4 and J usage is TRBJ2-2; D is unclear. CDR1 is MRHNA, CDR2 SNTAGT, per germline. V lost 3 bases, J lost 6 bases, and 17 bases lay in between. The CDR3 covers 16 residues. In DNA, the CDR3 is TGTGCCAGCAGTGAAGAGGAGAGGTTCAACGCCGGGGAGCTGTTTTTT. As protein: CASSEEERFNAGELFF.

The DNA of the CDR3 is TGTGCCAGCAGCGTCGGACAGGGAGCCGCCTACGAGCAGTACTTC. This translates into CASSVGQGAAYEQYF. The chain couples TRBV9 to TRBJ2-7, with 8 bases matching TRBD1. The CDR3 is made up of 15 amino acids. Unmatched junction bases numbered 6, after V lost 2 bases and J lost 2 bases. Germline CDR1 SGDLS, CDR2 YYNGEE.

The chain has TRBV5-1 and TRBJ2-3; 16 positions match TRBD2. The CDR3 consists of 19 residues. V was clipped by 0 bases and J by 0 bases; unmatched bases: 4. Germline loops: CDR1 SGHRS, CDR2 YFSETQ. In nucleotides, the CDR3 is TGCGCCAGCAGCTTGGCGGGACTAGCGGGGGGGCTGAGCACAGATACGCAGTATTTT. Translated, it gives CASSLAGLAGGLSTDTQYF.

The chain recombines TRBV4-1 with TRBJ1-1, with 10 bases fitting TRBD1. This CDR3 region has 15 residues. Germline-derived CDR1 and CDR2 are MGHRA and YSYEKL. Trimming took 2 bases from V and 4 from J; bases not matched to a gene: 4. The CDR3 region has the DNA TGCGCCAGCAGCCAAATCCGGACAGGGGGCACTGAAGCTTTCTTT. This gives the protein CASSQIRTGGTEAFF.

This chain links TRBV19 with TRBJ1-1; 9 bases map to TRBD1. The CDR3 extends over 17 amino acids. CDR1 is LNHDA, CDR2 SQIVND, per germline (reference sequence). Trimming removed 4 bases from V and 0 bases from J; junction bases left unmatched: 9. CDR3 loop: CASSKRGQGSVNTEAFF. The CDR3 region has the DNA TGTGCCAGTAGTAAACGCGGACAGGGGAGCGTGAACACTGAAGCTTTCTTT.

This chain connects TRBV6-6 to TRBJ1-2; TRBD1 is a possible D gene (5 bases). The V gene's germline CDR1 is MNHNY and CDR2 SVGAGI (reference sequence). The CDR3 is made up of 16 amino acids. V was shortened by 2 bases and J by 1 base, with 14 bases between the two germline ends. The CDR3 bases are TGTGCCAGCAGTTACCCCGCCGACAGTTTTAACTATGGCTACACCTTC. This sequence encodes CASSYPADSFNYGYTF.

The gene calls are TRBV7-9 and TRBJ1-1, with D possibly matching TRBD1 (5 bases). The germline V and J ends were trimmed by 1 base and 5 bases, with 14 bases remaining between them. Germline CDR1 SEHNR, CDR2 FQNEAQ (reference sequence). The CDR3 spans 15 residues. The CDR3 spells CASSLGGGKVTEAFF. The CDR3 nucleotides are TGTGCCAGCAGCTTAGGGGGGGGGAAGGTAACTGAAGCTTTCTTT.

The chain recombines TRBV6-4 with TRBJ2-7; D is possibly TRBD1 (6 bases). The CDR3 runs 15 residues. Trimming removed 10 bases at V and 3 bases at J, with 22 bases between. Germline V CDR1 and CDR2: MRHNA, SNTAGT. CDR3 coding DNA: TGTGCCAACAGGTTCGGGACATTTAGGGGCTACGAGCAGTACGTC. This gives the protein CANRFGTFRGYEQYV.

Concerning this clone itself: Other DNA sequences in the sample encode the same CDR3. The chain employs TRBV11-2 and TRBJ2-1, with D uncertain. The germline V gene encodes CDR1 SGHAT and CDR2 FQNNGV. The V end was cut by 4 bases, the J end by 3 bases, with 7 bases between. This CDR3 region has 13 residues. CDR3: CASSSEIYNEQFF. The CDR3 DNA sequence: TGTGCCAGCAGCTCCGAGATCTACAATGAGCAGTTCTTC.

The chain links TRBV2 to TRBJ1-6; D is undetermined. Trimming removed 1 base from V and 10 bases from J, with 8 bases in between. Germline loops: CDR1 SNHLY, CDR2 FYNNEI. The CDR3 consists of 13 residues. Here the CDR3 reads CASSEGYWSPLHF. The CDR3 DNA reads as TGTGCCAGCAGTGAAGGGTACTGGTCACCCCTCCACTTT.

This clone was detected once. V and J are TRBV5-1 and TRBJ2-5, with 7 positions matching TRBD1. This CDR3 has 15 residues. Germline loops: CDR1 SGHRS, CDR2 YFSETQ. J was trimmed by 5 bases and V by 4 bases; bases with no gene match: 11. This CDR3 is CASSDMTGSGETQYF. In nucleotides, the CDR3 is TGCGCCAGCAGCGATATGACAGGGTCCGGGGAGACCCAGTACTTC.

CDR3 DNA sequence: TGTGCCAGCAGCTTAGGCGTGGAGGGTAAAGCTTTCTTT. This encodes CASSLGVEGKAFF. This chain joins TRBV7-6 and TRBJ1-1; no reliable D call. Deletions cut 1 base from V and 9 bases from J, with 12 bases between. The CDR3 is 13 amino acids. Germline lookup yields CDR1 SGHVS and CDR2 FNYEAQ.

The V and J genes are TRBV11-2 and TRBJ1-2; 10 nucleotides align to TRBD1. This CDR3 spans 15 amino acids. J was trimmed by 3 bases and V by 5 bases; bases with no gene match: 6. From germline, CDR1 is SGHAT and CDR2 FQNNGV. The CDR3 region has the DNA TGTGCCAGCAGCCGAGGGACAGGGGTTTACTATGGCTACACCTTC. This sequence encodes CASSRGTGVYYGYTF.

The chain links TRBV25-1 to TRBJ2-1; 7 bases map to TRBD1. V lost 7 bases to trimming and J lost 7 bases; unmatched junction nucleotides: 4. Germline-derived CDR1 and CDR2 are MGHDK and SYGVNS. The CDR3 sequence is 12 residues long. The CDR3 DNA is TGTGCCAGCACCCAGGACAGGAATGAGCAGTTCTTC. Amino acids: CASTQDRNEQFF.

The V and J genes are TRBV14 and TRBJ2-7; the D gene is possibly TRBD2 (5 bases). Trimming left V 4 bases short and J 3 bases short, with 7 bases between. Germline loops: CDR1 SGHDN, CDR2 FVKESK. The CDR3 totals 12 residues. The CDR3 loop is CASSRDYYEQYF. DNA of the CDR3: TGTGCCAGCAGCCGAGACTACTACGAGCAGTACTTC.

The chain has TRBV6-5 and TRBJ1-1; D uncertain. Trimming took off 8 bases at V and 0 bases at J, with 7 bases between the two ends. This CDR3 has 12 amino acids. Germline CDR1 is MNHEY and CDR2 is SVGAGI. For the CDR3, the DNA is TGTGCCAGCCGGGAATTGAACACTGAAGCTTTCTTT. This translates into CASRELNTEAFF.

In its sample, this clone was seen a few times. The J gene is TRBJ2-2, the V gene TRBV7-9, with 10 bases matching TRBD1. The V gene's germline CDR1 is SEHNR and CDR2 FQNEAQ (reference sequence). The CDR3 consists of 14 residues. Germline trimming cut 5 bases from V and 16 bases from J; bases unmatched to any gene: 13. This CDR3 is CASSRRPGTGEEFF. CDR3 nucleotide sequence: TGTGCCAGCAGCCGACGTCCCGGGACAGGGGAAGAGTTTTTT.

Details on this clone: This CDR3 is also generated by other DNA sequences in the sample. This chain links TRBV18 with TRBJ2-7; 7 bases align to TRBD1. CDR3 size: 14 residues. Germline V CDR1 and CDR2: KGHSH, LQKENI. Trimming removed 2 bases from V and 0 bases from J; junction bases left unmatched: 1. The CDR3 here is CASSPRDSSYEQYF. Written as DNA, the CDR3 is TGTGCCAGCTCACCAAGGGACAGCTCCTACGAGCAGTACTTC.

The gene calls are TRBV30 and TRBJ2-7; D possibly corresponds to TRBD1 (6 bases). The CDR3 runs to 13 residues. CDR1 GTSNPN and CDR2 SVGIG come from the germline V gene (reference sequence). Trimming stripped 4 bases from V and 3 bases from J, with 13 bases between. The CDR3 here is CAWNPGDNYEQYF. The CDR3 DNA is TGTGCCTGGAATCCCGGGGACAACTACGAGCAGTACTTC.

V usage is TRBV6-1 and J usage is TRBJ1-5; D uncertain. The ends were cut back, 1 base at V and 0 bases at J, with 10 bases in the middle. The CDR3 covers 16 residues. The germline V gene encodes CDR1 MNHNS and CDR2 SASEGT. CDR3 sequence reads: CASSEDALYSNQPQHF. The CDR3 bases are TGTGCCAGCAGTGAAGACGCGCTGTATAGCAATCAGCCCCAGCATTTT.

This chain connects TRBV6-6 to TRBJ1-3, with D perhaps matching TRBD1 (5 bases). Germline V gives CDR1 MNHNY, CDR2 SVGAGI (reference sequence). The CDR3 covers 16 residues. V lost 7 bases, J lost 0 bases, and 16 bases lay in between. The CDR3 reads CASTILAGSSGNTIYF. DNA for the CDR3: TGTGCCAGCACCATACTAGCAGGGTCCTCTGGAAACACCATATATTTT.

This clone is a singleton in its sample. The genes are TRBV29-1 and TRBJ2-5; D is perhaps TRBD2 (6 bases). Germline CDR1 and CDR2: SQVTM and ANQGSEA. V gave up 3 bases and J gave up 3 bases, with 23 bases separating them. The CDR3 runs 17 residues. In DNA form, the CDR3 reads TGCAGCGTTGACGGGAGTCCGGAACTCGGGACTGAAGAGACCCAGTACTTC. This sequence encodes CSVDGSPELGTEETQYF.

The chain links TRBV25-1 to TRBJ2-1; 10 nucleotides agree with TRBD2. Trimming removed 6 bases from V and 8 bases from J; junction bases left unmatched: 7. The CDR3 consists of 14 residues. Germline CDR1 MGHDK, CDR2 SYGVNS. The CDR3 region has the DNA TGTGCCAGCAGAGAAAGCGGGGGGGCTTATGAGCAGTTCTTC. Translation gives CASRESGGAYEQFF.

The CDR3 protein is CASRKSGVLAQETQYF. CDR3 sequence (DNA): TGTGCCAGCCGCAAATCAGGGGTTCTTGCACAAGAGACCCAGTACTTC. The V and J genes are TRBV13 and TRBJ2-5; D is possibly TRBD1 (6 bases). The CDR3 totals 16 residues. The germline V gene has CDR1 PRHDT and CDR2 FYEKMQ (reference sequence). The V end lost 8 bases, the J end lost 2 bases, and 21 bases lay between the germline ends.

The chain links TRBV5-1 to TRBJ2-5; TRBD2 might be the D (6 bases). V was shortened by 6 bases and J by 2 bases, with 14 bases between the two germline ends. CDR3 length: 14 residues. Germline CDR1 reads SGHRS; CDR2 reads YFSETQ. The CDR3 bases are TGCGCCAGCACCGGAGGGCAGCATCAAGAGACCCAGTACTTC. Amino acid sequence: CASTGGQHQETQYF.

The chain links TRBV2 to TRBJ2-1; 7 bases fit TRBD2. CDR3 length equals 15 residues. The junction had 13 bases not matched to a gene; V was cut back by 6 bases and J by 8 bases. In germline, CDR1 is SNHLY, CDR2 FYNNEI. The CDR3 is CASSRKGGGFDEQFF. DNA of the CDR3: TGTGCCAGCAGCCGCAAGGGCGGGGGATTCGATGAGCAGTTCTTC.